The 19 T cell receptor beta chains given below trace back to one sample, sequenced in a study of vaccination and CD4 T cells after COVID-19 (dated by TCRdb to between 2021 and 2024). No cognate antigen is known for these TCRs. The sample's treatment or condition label, in plain terms: roughly 11-day PBMC culture with coronavirus spike peptide pools or control peptides (ViraFEST assay). Preparation of the library involved PCR. Sequenced using an Illumina iSeq 100. TCR sequencing of DNA from cultured CD4+ T cells used the Oncomine TCR Beta short-read assay at the Johns Hopkins FTIC core. TCRdb applied fastp at Q25 and MiXCR to the public reads, then kept only in-frame beta chains. When rows share a CDR3 protein, they turn into one entry using the most common DNA and genes. The sample table lists 10,000 to 12,000 distinct CDR3 sequences, under 60% of them with a count of one. Clones ranked in the top ten supply about 9.5% of the sample.

Sequencing was done on a sample of CD4+ T cells from blood, cultured in vitro. The receptors were gathered from a human donor who had recovered from COVID-19.

The rearrangement joins TRBV2 to TRBJ1-1; TRBD1 might be the D (5 bases). Germline CDR1 SNHLY, CDR2 FYNNEI. Trimming stripped 6 bases from V and 5 bases from J, with 19 bases between. The CDR3 is made up of 15 amino acids. The CDR3 DNA reads as TGTGCCAGCAGGGGGCTGGGAAGGGGAGGGACTGAAGCTTTCTTT. The encoded protein is CASRGLGRGGTEAFF.

CDR3 sequence: CASSRIGDLNYGYTF. CDR3 nucleotides: TGTGCCAGCAGCAGAATAGGAGACTTAAACTATGGCTACACCTTC. This chain uses TRBV7-9 with TRBJ1-2; no definite D call. The CDR3 is made up of 15 amino acids. V shed 5 bases and J shed 2 bases, with 15 bases lying between them. CDR1 is SEHNR, CDR2 FQNEAQ, per germline (reference sequence).

V gene TRBV24-1 combines with J gene TRBJ1-1; no clear D gene. CDR1 and CDR2 from the germline V gene are KGHDR and SFDVKD. V lost 8 bases and J 1 base, leaving 16 bases between the germline ends. CDR3 length equals 15 residues. CDR3 DNA sequence: TGTGCCACCACCTTCAGGAGCTCGAGGAACACTGAAGCTTTCTTT. Its protein is CATTFRSSRNTEAFF.

The chain recombines TRBV6-1 with TRBJ2-5, with D hard to call. Trimming took off 7 bases at V and 5 bases at J, with 23 bases between the two ends. CDR1 MNHNS and CDR2 SASEGT come from the germline V gene. The CDR3 contains 16 residues. CDR3 DNA: TGTGCCAGCACCCTTAACACTGCTGGAGTGCGGGAGACCCAGTACTTC. It yields the protein CASTLNTAGVRETQYF.

The V call is TRBV11-2, the J call TRBJ1-1; 12 positions match TRBD1. J lost 7 bases, V lost 5 bases, and 8 bases had no gene match. Germline V gene lookup returns CDR1 SGHAT and CDR2 FQNNGV. This CDR3 region has 15 residues. CDR3 sequence (DNA): TGTGCCAGCAGCAAAGGGACAGGGGGCATCATTGAAGCTTTCTTT. Translating it yields CASSKGTGGIIEAFF.

This clonotype occurred a few times. The rearrangement links TRBV28 to TRBJ1-5, with a possible D match to TRBD1 (5 bases). V was cut by 4 bases and J by 1 base, with 14 bases left in between. Germline assignment: CDR1 MDHEN and CDR2 SYDVKM. This CDR3 has 16 residues. The CDR3 reads CASSSDSTMSNQPQHF. CDR3 sequence (DNA): TGTGCCAGCAGTTCAGACAGTACCATGAGCAATCAGCCCCAGCATTTT.

CDR3 residues: CSANDRALTDTQYF. The DNA for the CDR3 is TGCAGTGCCAACGACAGGGCCCTCACAGATACGCAGTATTTT. J is TRBJ2-3 and V is TRBV20-1, with 7 bases aligning to TRBD1. J gave up 2 bases and V 6 bases, and 8 bases lay outside the gene matches. Germline CDR1 is DFQATT and CDR2 is SNEGSKA (reference sequence). The CDR3 covers 14 residues.

This clonotype was seen only a few times. This chain joins TRBV20-1 and TRBJ1-3; TRBD1 is a possible D gene (6 bases). Germline-derived CDR1 and CDR2 are DFQATT and SNEGSKA (reference sequence). Trimming stripped 5 bases from V and 3 bases from J, with 11 bases between. There are 13 residues in the CDR3. Written as DNA, the CDR3 is TGCAGTGCTCTAGGGGGGTTTGGAAACACCATATATTTT. Protein: CSALGGFGNTIYF.

V gene TRBV12-3 or TRBV12-4 combines with J gene TRBJ2-6; 7 bases map to TRBD1. The CDR3 covers 15 residues. With 7 bases clipped from V and 3 bases from J, the junction kept 6 bases outside the gene matches. The CDR3 nucleotides are TGTGCCAGCACCGAAAGGGGGCTTGGGGCCAACGTCCTGACTTTC. It is translated as CASTERGLGANVLTF.

This sequence joins TRBV20-1 and TRBJ1-5, with TRBD1 as a possible D gene (6 bases). Germline V gives CDR1 DFQATT, CDR2 SNEGSKA (reference sequence). V was clipped by 3 bases and J by 5 bases, with 11 bases between them. This CDR3 is built from 13 residues. CDR3 sequence: CSASNRADQPQHF. DNA of the CDR3: TGCAGTGCTAGCAACAGGGCGGATCAGCCCCAGCATTTT.

This chain joins TRBV20-1 and TRBJ2-5, with 13 bases identical to TRBD2. Germline values: CDR1 DFQATT, CDR2 SNEGSKA (reference sequence). The CDR3 has 17 residues. Trimming took 0 bases from V and 5 from J; bases not matched to a gene: 9. CDR3 protein: CSARDWTSGSDVETQYF. The CDR3 region has the DNA TGCAGTGCTAGAGATTGGACTAGCGGGAGTGATGTGGAGACCCAGTACTTC.

V usage is TRBV7-2 and J usage is TRBJ2-3; TRBD2 aligns across 11 bases. The length of the CDR3 is 17 residues. Germline-derived CDR1 and CDR2 are SGHTA and FQGNSA. Trimming at V came to 1 base and at J to 4 bases, leaving 7 bases not matched to a gene. The CDR3 DNA sequence: TGTGCCAGCAGCTTAGTGGGACTAGCGGCCGCACCAGATACGCAGTATTTT. Amino acids: CASSLVGLAAAPDTQYF.

The chain is built from TRBV20-1 and TRBJ2-7; D remains unclear. CDR3 size: 13 residues. The V and J ends lost 3 bases and 6 bases respectively, with 15 bases between them. The germline CDR1 and CDR2 sequences are DFQATT and SNEGSKA (reference sequence). The CDR3 protein is CSASGMEASEQYF. CDR3 bases: TGCAGTGCTAGCGGAATGGAAGCATCCGAGCAGTACTTC.

V and J are TRBV6-1 and TRBJ1-1; no clear D gene. Germline loops: CDR1 MNHNS, CDR2 SASEGT. The CDR3 contains 17 residues. V lost 5 bases to trimming and J lost 3 bases, with 22 bases between them. The CDR3 loop is CASSPGGSSARYTEAFF. In DNA, the CDR3 is TGTGCCAGCAGTCCCGGCGGGAGCTCTGCCCGTTACACTGAAGCTTTCTTT.

To note about this clonotype: One end of the junction does not line up with germline, which may come from a read error. The chain employs TRBV28 and TRBJ1-5; D is possibly TRBD1 (6 bases). Germline assignment: CDR1 MDHEN and CDR2 SYDVKM. The CDR3 contains 15 residues. In nucleotides, the CDR3 is TGTACCAGCAGTTTTTCCAGGGGCGGCGGCCAGCCCCAGCATTTT. Its protein is CTSSFSRGGGQPQHF.

The rearrangement links TRBV20-1 to TRBJ2-7; TRBD2 agrees at 7 bases. This CDR3 comprises 14 residues. The V gene's germline CDR1 is DFQATT and CDR2 SNEGSKA (reference sequence). After removal of 6 bases from V and 3 bases from J, the junction contained 11 bases not matched to a gene. As DNA, the CDR3 is TGCAGTGCCAATGCGGGGGACTACTACTACGAGCAGTACTTC. This gives the protein CSANAGDYYYEQYF.

The chain uses TRBV20-1 and TRBJ2-5, with a weak D call TRBD1 (5 bases). The CDR3 length is 14 residues. Trimming took off 3 bases at V and 2 bases at J, with 13 bases between the two ends. Germline CDR1 reads DFQATT; CDR2 reads SNEGSKA (reference sequence). CDR3 region: CSASAWQGQETQYF. CDR3 in DNA: TGCAGTGCTAGTGCATGGCAGGGACAAGAGACCCAGTACTTC.

A remark on this clonotype: The junction and the germline gene differ at one end; a read error may be behind it. The rearrangement uses TRBV10-3 and TRBJ2-5; D is uncertain. CDR1 is ENHRY and CDR2 is SYGVKD in the germline V gene. The CDR3 has 14 residues. Here the CDR3 DNA reads TGTGCCAGCAGTGGCCGATCGGACCTAGAGACCCAGTACTTC. Protein sequence: CASSGRSDLETQYF.

The J gene is TRBJ2-3, the V gene TRBV7-9; D remains ambiguous. CDR1 and CDR2 from the germline V gene are SEHNR and FQNEAQ (reference sequence). CDR3 length: 15 amino acids. Trimming took 1 base from V and 0 from J, leaving 8 bases between them. The CDR3 nucleotides read TGTGCCAGCAGCTTAGGGTCGGTCAGCACAGATACGCAGTATTTT. It is translated as CASSLGSVSTDTQYF.